This TCR beta chain was found in a study of cytomegalovirus exposure and HLA in healthy donors (dated by TCRdb to 2017 to 2019). Concerning the study at large: The roughly 650 repertoires of the first cohort and the 120 validation repertoires were produced on the same platform, according to a later analysis. The study aimed to test whether signatures of past pathogen exposure could be identified by cataloging public T cell receptors. In addition to the first cohort of 666 subjects, a separate validation cohort of about 120 different subjects was used. To predict cytomegalovirus infection status, the study combined high-throughput TCR immunosequencing, statistical association of individual TCRs with disease status, and machine learning.

The library was made by the immunoSEQ multiplex PCR assay. Per the source publication's procedure: To diagnose cytomegalovirus status from the catalog of TCR beta chain sequences, a statistical classification framework was built. Drawn from immuneACCESS, this table holds only the in-frame rearrangements with V and J called that TCRdb kept. Clones are partly lost; checked studies trace under half to an unresolved V gene and leave the rest unexplained. Clone size and the V and J calls come from that table; the DNA yielded D and trimming. This sample lists 90,000 to 100,000 clones; about 94% were detected once. The ten largest clones add up to about 1% of the sample. Beyond this particular receptor, the publication reports: The authors suggested that the approach could potentially be extended to other disease states and immunological phenotypes. In vitro tests confirmed that three of the cytomegalovirus-associated TCR beta chains recognize cytomegalovirus antigens. In the study, roughly 160 TCR beta chains were listed as associated with cytomegalovirus. A later analysis found that TCRs clustered in the first cohort also tended to co-occur in the 95 to 150 validation repertoires, with 94% of cluster scores above 0. Cytomegalovirus status was reported to be diagnosed by the classifier with high specificity and sensitivity in both the original and validation cohorts. The validation cohort had no HLA typing available for a later analysis, so co-occurrence within that cohort was assessed over all 120 or so repertoires. Most TCR sequences were observed very rarely across donors, whereas some public TCRs were present in many individuals.

Separate from the roughly 700-subject first cohort, the validation cohort of over 90 subjects was the group to which the donors belonged. On this clone: The antigen it binds to is not known. The input lacks base qualities; no much larger clone sits a single base away.

This receptor was identified in a woman in her 30s in good health and CMV-seropositive. Sequencing was done on a sample of PBMCs.

The DNA reads as follows: TGTGCCACCAGCAGAGATCAGAGGATCTTCAATGAGCAGTTCTTC. It specifies CATSRDQRIFNEQFF. The rearrangement combines TRBV15 with TRBJ2-1; no D gene is confidently identified. Trimming takes 0 bases from V and 6 bases from J, and the germline ends sit 12 bases apart. The CDR3 measures 15 amino acids from cysteine to phenylalanine. Of all the DNA, just the CDR3 is kept, 45 bases in frame from base 1. Sequences LNHNV (CDR1) and YYDKDF (CDR2) are obtained from the germline V gene (reference sequence).